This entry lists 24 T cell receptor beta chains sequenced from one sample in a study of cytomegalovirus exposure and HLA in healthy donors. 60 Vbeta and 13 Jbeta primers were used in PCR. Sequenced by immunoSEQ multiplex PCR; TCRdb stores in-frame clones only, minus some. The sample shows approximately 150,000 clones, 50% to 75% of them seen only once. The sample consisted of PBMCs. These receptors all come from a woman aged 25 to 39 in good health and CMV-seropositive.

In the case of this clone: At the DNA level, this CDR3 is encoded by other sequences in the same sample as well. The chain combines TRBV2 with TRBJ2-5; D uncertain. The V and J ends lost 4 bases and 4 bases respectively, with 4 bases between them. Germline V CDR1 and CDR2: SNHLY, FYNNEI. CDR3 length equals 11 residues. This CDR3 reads CASSARETQYF. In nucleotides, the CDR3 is TGTGCCAGCAGTGCCAGAGAGACCCAGTACTTC.

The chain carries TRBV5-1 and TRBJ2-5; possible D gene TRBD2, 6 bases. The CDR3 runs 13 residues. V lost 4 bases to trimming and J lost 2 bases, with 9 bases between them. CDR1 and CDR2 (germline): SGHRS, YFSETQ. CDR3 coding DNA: TGCGCCAGCAGCGGGGGGACTCAAGAGACCCAGTACTTC. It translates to CASSGGTQETQYF. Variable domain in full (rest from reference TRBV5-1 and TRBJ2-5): KAGVTQTPRYLIKTRGQQVTLSCSPISGHRSVSWYQQTPGQGLQFLFEYFSETQRNKGNFPGRFSGRQFSNSRSEMNVSTLELGDSALYLCASSGGTQETQYFGPGTRLLVL.

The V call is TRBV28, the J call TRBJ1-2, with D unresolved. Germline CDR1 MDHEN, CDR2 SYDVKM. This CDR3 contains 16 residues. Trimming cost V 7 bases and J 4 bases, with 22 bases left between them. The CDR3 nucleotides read TGTGCCAGCACCTCCTTTAGCGGCAGCAACGTCTATGGCTACACCTTC. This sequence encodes CASTSFSGSNVYGYTF.

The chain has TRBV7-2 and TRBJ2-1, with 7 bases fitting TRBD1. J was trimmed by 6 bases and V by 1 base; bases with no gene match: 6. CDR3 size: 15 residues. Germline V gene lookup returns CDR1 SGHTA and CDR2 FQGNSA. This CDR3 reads CASSLGGGFLNEQFF. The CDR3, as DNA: TGTGCCAGCAGCTTAGGAGGGGGCTTTCTCAATGAGCAGTTCTTC.

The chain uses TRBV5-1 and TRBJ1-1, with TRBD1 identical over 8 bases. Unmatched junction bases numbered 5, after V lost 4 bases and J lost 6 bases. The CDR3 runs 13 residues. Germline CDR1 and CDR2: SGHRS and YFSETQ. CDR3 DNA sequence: TGCGCCAGCAGCAGTATACAGGGGGCTGAAGCTTTCTTT. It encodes CASSSIQGAEAFF.

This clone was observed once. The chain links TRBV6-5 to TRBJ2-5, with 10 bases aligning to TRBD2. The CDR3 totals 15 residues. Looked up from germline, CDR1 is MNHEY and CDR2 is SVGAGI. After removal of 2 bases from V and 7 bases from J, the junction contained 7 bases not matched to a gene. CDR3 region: CASSYKREGRGTQYF. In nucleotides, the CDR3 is TGTGCCAGCAGTTACAAGCGGGAGGGCCGCGGGACCCAGTACTTC.

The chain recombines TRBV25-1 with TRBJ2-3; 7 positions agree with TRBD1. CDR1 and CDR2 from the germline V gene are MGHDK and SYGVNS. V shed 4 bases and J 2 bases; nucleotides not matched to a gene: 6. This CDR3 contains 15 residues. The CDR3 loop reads CASSATGEYTDTQYF. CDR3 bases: TGTGCCAGCAGTGCCACAGGGGAGTACACAGATACGCAGTATTTT.

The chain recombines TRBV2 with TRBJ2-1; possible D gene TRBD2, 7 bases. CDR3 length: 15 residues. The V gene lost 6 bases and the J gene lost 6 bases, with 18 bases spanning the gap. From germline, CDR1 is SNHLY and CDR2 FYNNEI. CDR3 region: CASRINRGAFNEQFF. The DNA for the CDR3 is TGTGCCAGCAGGATTAACCGGGGGGCTTTCAATGAGCAGTTCTTC.

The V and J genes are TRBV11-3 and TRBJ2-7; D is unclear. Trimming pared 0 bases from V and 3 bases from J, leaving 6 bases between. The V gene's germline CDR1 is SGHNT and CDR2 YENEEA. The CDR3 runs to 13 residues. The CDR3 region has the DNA TGTGCCAGCAGCTTAGAGGTCAGCTACGAGCAGTACTTC. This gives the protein CASSLEVSYEQYF. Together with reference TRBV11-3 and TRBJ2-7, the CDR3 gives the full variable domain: EAGVVQSPRYKIIEKKQPVAFWCNPISGHNTLYWYLQNLGQGPELLIRYENEEAVDDSQLPKDRFSAERLKGVDSTLKIQPAELGDSAVYLCASSLEVSYEQYFGPGTRLTVT.

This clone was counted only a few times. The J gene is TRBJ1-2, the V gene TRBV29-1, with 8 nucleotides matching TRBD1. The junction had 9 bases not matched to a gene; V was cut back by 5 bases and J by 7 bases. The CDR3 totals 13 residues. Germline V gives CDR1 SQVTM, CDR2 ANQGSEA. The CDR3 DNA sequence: TGCAGCGTTCACAGGACAGGGACACCTGGCTACACCTTC. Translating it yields CSVHRTGTPGYTF.

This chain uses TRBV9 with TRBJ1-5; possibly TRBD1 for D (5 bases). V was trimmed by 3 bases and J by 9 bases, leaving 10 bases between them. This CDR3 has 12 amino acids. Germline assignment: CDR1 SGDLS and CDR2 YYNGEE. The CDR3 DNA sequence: TGTGCCAGCAGCGGGGAGGGGAGGCCCCAGCATTTT. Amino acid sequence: CASSGEGRPQHF.

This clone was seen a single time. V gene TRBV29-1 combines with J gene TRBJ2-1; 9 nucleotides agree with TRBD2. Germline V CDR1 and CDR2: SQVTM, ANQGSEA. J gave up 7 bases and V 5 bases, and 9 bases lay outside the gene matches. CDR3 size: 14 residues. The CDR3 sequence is CSVTAGGLVNEQFF. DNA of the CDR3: TGCAGCGTTACCGCGGGGGGGTTGGTAAATGAGCAGTTCTTC.

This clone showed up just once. The CDR3 sequence is CASSPRLAGPYTDTQYF. The CDR3 bases are TGTGCCAGCAGCCCCCGACTAGCGGGGCCCTACACAGATACGCAGTATTTT. This chain connects TRBV7-3 to TRBJ2-3, with TRBD2 identical over 11 bases. V shed 5 bases, J shed 2 bases, and the junction held 9 bases outside the gene matches. CDR1 SGHTA and CDR2 FQGTGA come from the germline V gene. CDR3 size: 17 residues.

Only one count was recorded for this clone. For the CDR3, the DNA is TGTGCCAGCGGACACAGGGGGCCCTACGAGCAGTACTTC. This translates into CASGHRGPYEQYF. The gene calls are TRBV11-3 and TRBJ2-7, with 9 nucleotides matching TRBD1. The CDR3 loop spans 13 amino acids. The ends lost 8 bases at V and 2 bases at J; junction bases unmatched: 4. In germline, CDR1 is SGHNT, CDR2 YENEEA.

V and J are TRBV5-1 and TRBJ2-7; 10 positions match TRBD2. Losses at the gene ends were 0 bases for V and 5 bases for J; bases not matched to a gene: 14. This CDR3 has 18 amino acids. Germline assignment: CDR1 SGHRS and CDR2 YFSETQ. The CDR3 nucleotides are TGCGCCAGCAGCTTGGCCTTAGCTAGCGGGAGTATAAACGACGAGCAGTACTTC. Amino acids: CASSLALASGSINDEQYF. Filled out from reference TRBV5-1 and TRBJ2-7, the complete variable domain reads KAGVTQTPRYLIKTRGQQVTLSCSPISGHRSVSWYQQTPGQGLQFLFEYFSETQRNKGNFPGRFSGRQFSNSRSEMNVSTLELGDSALYLCASSLALASGSINDEQYFGPGTRLTVT.

The CDR3 nucleotides are TGTGCCAGTAGTATCCGGGCGGGCCCTAACTATGGCTACACCTTC. Protein sequence: CASSIRAGPNYGYTF. The chain joins TRBV19 to TRBJ1-2, with no clear D. Trimming pared 3 bases from V and 0 bases from J, leaving 11 bases between. The germline V gene has CDR1 LNHDA and CDR2 SQIVND (reference sequence). The CDR3 is 15 amino acids.

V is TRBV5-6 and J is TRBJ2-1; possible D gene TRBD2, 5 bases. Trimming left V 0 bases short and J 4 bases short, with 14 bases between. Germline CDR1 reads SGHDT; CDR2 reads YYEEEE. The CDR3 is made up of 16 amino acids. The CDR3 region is CASSLGASRAYNEQFF. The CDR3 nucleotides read TGTGCCAGCAGCTTGGGAGCGTCGCGGGCGTACAATGAGCAGTTCTTC.

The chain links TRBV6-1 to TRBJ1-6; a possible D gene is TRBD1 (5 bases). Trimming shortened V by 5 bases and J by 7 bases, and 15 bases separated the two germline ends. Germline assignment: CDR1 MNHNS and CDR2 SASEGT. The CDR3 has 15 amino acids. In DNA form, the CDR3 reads TGTGCCAGCAGTCTCCGCGGGGGTGGAAATTCACCCCTCCACTTT. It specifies CASSLRGGGNSPLHF.

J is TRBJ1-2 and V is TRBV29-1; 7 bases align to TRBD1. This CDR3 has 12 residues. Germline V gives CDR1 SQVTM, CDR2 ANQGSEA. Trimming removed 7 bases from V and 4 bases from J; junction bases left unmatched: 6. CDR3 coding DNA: TGCAGCGCGGGACAGAGTTCCTATGGCTACACCTTC. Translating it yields CSAGQSSYGYTF.

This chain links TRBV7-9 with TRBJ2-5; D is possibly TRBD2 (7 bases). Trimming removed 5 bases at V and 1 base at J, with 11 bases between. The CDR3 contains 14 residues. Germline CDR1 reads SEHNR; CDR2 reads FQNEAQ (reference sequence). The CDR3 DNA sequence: TGTGCCAGCAGCAATAGGGGGGGCCAAGAGACCCAGTACTTC. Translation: CASSNRGGQETQYF.

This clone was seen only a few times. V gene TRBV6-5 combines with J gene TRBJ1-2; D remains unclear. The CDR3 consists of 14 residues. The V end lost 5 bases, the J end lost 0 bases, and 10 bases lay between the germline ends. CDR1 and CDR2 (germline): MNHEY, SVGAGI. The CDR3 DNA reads TGTGCCAGCAGTCCGGACTCCTCTAACTATGGCTACACCTTC. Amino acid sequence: CASSPDSSNYGYTF.

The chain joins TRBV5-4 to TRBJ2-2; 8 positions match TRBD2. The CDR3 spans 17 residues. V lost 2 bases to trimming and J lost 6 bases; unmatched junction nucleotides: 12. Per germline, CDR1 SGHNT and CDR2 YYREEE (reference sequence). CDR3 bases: TGTGCCAGCAGCTTCGCTAGCGGGCGGGCCTTGGCCGGGGAGCTGTTTTTT. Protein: CASSFASGRALAGELFF.

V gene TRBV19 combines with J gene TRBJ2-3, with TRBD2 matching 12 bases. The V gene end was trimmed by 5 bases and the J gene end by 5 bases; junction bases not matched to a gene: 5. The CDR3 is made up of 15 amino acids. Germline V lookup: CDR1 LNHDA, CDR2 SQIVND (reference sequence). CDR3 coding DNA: TGTGCCAGTAGTTCCCGGGGACTAGCGGGAGATACGCAGTATTTT. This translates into CASSSRGLAGDTQYF.

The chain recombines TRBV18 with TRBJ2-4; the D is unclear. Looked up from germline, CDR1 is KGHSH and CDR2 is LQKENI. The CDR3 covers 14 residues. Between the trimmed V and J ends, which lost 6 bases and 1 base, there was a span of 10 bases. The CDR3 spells CASSQGVAKNIQYF. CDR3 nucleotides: TGTGCCAGCTCCCAAGGAGTTGCCAAAAACATTCAGTACTTC.